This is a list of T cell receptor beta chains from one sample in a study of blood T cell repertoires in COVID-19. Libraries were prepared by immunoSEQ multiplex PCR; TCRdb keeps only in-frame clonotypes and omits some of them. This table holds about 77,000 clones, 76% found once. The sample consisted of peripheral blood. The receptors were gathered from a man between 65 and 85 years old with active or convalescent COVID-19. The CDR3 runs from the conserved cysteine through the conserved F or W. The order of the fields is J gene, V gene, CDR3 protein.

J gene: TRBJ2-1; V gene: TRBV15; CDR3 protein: CATKGQTNEQFF
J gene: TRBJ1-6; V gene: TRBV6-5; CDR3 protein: CASSPSPTEAWGLHF
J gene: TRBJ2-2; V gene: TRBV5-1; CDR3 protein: CASSPRDRAIGELFF
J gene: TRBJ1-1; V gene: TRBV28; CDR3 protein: CASSSGGDENTEAFF
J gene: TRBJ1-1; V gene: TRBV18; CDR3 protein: CASSAWDRNTEAFF
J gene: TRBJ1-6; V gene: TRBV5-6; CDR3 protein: CASSPRTGNSPLHF
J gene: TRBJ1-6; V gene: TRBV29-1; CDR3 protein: CSVAQAYGTENSPLHF
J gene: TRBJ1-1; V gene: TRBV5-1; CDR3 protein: CASSLTGIHTEAFF
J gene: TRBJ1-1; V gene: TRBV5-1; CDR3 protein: CASSLDSGSGEAFF
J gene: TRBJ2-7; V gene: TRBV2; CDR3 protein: CASSARTSGGNEQYF
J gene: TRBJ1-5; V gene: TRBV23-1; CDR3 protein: CASSQSYNQPQHF
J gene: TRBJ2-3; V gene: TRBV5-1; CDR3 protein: CASSLFDSPTNGDTQYF
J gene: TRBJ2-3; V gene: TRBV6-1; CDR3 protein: CASSALAGGPKTDTQYF
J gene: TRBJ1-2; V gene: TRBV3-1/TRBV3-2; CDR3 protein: CASSQGVYGYTF
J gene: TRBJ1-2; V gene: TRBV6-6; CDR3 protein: CASSQPGTEDGYTF
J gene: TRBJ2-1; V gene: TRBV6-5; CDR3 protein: CASSRDRTYEQFF
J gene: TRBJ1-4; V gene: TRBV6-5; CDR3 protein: CASREGGGTNEKLFF
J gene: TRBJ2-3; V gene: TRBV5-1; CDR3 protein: CASSLVSGGYSSTDTQYF
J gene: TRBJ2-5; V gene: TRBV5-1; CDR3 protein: CASTSGGGAFETQYF
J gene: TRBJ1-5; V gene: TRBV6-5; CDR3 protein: CASSSGQGLGNQPQHF
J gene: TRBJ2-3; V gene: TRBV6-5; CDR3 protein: CASGYRGSTDTQYF
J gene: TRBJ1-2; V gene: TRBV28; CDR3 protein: CASSSSQGAHGYTF
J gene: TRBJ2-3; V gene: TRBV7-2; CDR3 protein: CASSLGVRNRHTDTQYF
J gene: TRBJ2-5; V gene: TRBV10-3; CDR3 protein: CAISTGESGETQYF
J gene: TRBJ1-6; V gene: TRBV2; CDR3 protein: CASSEEQISPLHF
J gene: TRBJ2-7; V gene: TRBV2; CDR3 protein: CASSPRDSSTGEQYF
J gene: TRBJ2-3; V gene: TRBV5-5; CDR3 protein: CASSFEQGVDTQYF
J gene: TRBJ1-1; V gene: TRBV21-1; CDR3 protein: CASSWGDLRYTEAFF
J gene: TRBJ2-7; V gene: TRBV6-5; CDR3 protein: CASRGTSSYEQYF
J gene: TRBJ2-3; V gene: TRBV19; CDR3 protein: CASSIQGARGDTQYF
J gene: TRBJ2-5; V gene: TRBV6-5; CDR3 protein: CASSLTQRGFGETQYF
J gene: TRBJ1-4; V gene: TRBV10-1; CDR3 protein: CASSGGGPENEKLFF
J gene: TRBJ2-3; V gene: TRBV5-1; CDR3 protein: CASSLATGTDTQYF
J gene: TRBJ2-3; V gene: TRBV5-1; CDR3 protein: CASSVDSHTDTQYF
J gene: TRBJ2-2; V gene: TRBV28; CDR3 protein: CASSGGQGANTGELFF
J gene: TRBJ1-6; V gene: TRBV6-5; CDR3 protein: CASSYNTNSPLHF
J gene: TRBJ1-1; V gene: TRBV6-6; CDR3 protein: CASSYGTGNTEAFF
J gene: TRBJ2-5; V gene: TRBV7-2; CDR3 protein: CASSFQAGGGETQYF
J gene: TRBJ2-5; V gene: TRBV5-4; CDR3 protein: CASSLQGGIETQYF
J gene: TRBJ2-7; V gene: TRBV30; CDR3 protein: CAWSGGSVYEQYF
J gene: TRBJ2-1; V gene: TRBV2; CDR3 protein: CASSVLDRGSYNEQFF
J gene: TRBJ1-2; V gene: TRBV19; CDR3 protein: CASSIGLTNYGYTF
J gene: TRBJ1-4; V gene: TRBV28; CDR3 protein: CASTPGGTNEKLFF
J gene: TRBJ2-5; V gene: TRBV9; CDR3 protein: CASSAGQPKETQYF
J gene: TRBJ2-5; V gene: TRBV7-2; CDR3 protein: CASSFVYGGETQYF
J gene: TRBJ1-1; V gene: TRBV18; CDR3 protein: CASSPPASGANTEAFF
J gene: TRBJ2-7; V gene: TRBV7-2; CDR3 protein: CASSLGPDSYEQYF
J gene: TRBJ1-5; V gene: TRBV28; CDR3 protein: CASILRRGEPQHF
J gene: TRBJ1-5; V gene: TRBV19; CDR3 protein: CASSPGRNQPQHF
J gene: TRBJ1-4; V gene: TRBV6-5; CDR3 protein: CASQTAEKLFF
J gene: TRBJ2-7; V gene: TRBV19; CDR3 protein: CASSEQGYEQYF